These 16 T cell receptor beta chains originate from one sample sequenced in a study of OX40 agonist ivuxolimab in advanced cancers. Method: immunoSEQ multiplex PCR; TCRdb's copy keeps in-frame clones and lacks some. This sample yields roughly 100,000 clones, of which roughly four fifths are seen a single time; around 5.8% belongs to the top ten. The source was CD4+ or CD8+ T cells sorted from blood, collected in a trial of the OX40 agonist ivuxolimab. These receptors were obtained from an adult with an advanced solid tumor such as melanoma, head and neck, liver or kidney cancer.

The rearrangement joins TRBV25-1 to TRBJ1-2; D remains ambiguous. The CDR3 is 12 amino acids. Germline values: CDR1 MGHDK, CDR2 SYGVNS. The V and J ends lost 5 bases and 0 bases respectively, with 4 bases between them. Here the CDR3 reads CASSPSNYGYTF. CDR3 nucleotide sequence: TGTGCCAGCAGTCCGTCTAACTATGGCTACACCTTC.

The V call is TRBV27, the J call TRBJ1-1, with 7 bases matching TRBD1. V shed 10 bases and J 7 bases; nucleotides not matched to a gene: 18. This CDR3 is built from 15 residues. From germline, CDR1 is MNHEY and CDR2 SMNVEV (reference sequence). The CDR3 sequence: CATRPDRALGGEAFF. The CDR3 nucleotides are TGTGCCACCCGACCCGACAGGGCGTTGGGGGGTGAAGCTTTCTTT.

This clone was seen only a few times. CDR3 DNA: TGTGCCAGCAGCCAAGATACCGGCAGGGGGGGTTCTGGGGCCAACGTCCTGACTTTC. Protein product: CASSQDTGRGGSGANVLTF. The J gene is TRBJ2-6, the V gene TRBV4-2; either TRBD1 or TRBD2 may fit D (7 bases each). CDR3 size: 19 residues. Germline V gene sequence: CDR1 LGHNA, CDR2 YNFKEQ. The V end lost 0 bases, the J end lost 1 base, and 16 bases lay between the germline ends.

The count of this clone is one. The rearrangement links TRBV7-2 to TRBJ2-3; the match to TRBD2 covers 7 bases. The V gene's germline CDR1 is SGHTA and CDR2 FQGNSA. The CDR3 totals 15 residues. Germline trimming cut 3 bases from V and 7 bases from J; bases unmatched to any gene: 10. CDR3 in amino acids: CASSFEWGGLNTQYF. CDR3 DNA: TGTGCCAGCAGCTTTGAGTGGGGGGGACTCAATACGCAGTATTTT.

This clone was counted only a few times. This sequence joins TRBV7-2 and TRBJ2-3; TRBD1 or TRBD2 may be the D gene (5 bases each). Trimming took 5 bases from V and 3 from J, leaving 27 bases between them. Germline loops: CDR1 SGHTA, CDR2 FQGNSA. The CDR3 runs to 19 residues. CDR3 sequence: CASSRLGVEAGSMTDTQYF. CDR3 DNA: TGTGCCAGCAGCCGGTTGGGGGTTGAGGCAGGGAGTATGACAGATACGCAGTATTTT.

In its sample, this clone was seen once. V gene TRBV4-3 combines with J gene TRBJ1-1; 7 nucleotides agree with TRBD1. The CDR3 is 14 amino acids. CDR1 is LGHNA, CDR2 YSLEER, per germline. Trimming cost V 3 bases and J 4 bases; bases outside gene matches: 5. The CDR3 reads CASSHSTGATEAFF. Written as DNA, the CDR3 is TGCGCCAGCAGCCATTCCACAGGGGCCACTGAAGCTTTCTTT.

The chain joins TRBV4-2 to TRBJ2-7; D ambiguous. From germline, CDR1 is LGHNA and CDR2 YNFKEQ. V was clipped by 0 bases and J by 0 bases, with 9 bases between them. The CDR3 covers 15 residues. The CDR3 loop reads CASSQDPSSSYEQYF. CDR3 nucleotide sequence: TGTGCCAGCAGCCAAGATCCCTCTTCCTCCTACGAGCAGTACTTC.

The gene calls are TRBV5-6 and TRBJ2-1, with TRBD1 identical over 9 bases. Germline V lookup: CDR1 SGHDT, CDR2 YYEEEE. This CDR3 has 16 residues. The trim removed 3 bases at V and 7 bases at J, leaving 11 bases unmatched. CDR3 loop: CASSWGGTGTSNEQFF. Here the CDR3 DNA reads TGTGCCAGCAGCTGGGGCGGGACAGGGACAAGTAATGAGCAGTTCTTC.

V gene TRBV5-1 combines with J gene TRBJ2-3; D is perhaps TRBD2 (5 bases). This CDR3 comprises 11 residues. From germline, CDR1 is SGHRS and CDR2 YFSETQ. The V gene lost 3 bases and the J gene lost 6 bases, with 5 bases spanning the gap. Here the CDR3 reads CASSSGDTQYF. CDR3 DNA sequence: TGCGCCAGCAGCTCGGGGGATACGCAGTATTTT.

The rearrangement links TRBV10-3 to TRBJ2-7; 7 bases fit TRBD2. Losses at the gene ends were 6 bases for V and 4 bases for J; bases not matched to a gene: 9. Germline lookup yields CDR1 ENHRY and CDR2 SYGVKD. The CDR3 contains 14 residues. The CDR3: CAIRAGLAAYEQYF. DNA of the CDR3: TGTGCCATCAGGGCGGGGCTAGCGGCTTACGAGCAGTACTTC.

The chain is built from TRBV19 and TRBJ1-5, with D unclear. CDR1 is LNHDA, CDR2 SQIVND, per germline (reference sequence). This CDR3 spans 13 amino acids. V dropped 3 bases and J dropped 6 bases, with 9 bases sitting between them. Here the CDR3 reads CASSMDTFQPQHF. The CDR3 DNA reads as TGTGCCAGTAGTATGGATACGTTTCAGCCCCAGCATTTT.

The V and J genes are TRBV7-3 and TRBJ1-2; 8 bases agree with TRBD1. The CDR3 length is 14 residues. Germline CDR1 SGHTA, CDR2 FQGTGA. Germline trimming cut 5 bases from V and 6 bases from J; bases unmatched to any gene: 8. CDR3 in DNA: TGTGCCAGCAGCCCCGGACAGGGAGGGAATGGCTACACCTTC. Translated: CASSPGQGGNGYTF. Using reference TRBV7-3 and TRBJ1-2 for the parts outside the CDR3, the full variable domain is GAGVSQTPSNKVTEKGKYVELRCDPISGHTALYWYRQSLGQGPEFLIYFQGTGAADDSGLPNDRFFAVRPEGSVSTLKIQRTERGDSAVYLCASSPGQGGNGYTFGSGTRLTVV.

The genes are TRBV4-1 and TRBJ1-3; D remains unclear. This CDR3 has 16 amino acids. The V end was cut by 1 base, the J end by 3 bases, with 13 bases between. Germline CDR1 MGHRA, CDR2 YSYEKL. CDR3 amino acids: CASSQGSEKSGNTIYF. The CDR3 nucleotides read TGCGCCAGCAGCCAAGGGAGCGAGAAGAGTGGAAACACCATATATTTT.

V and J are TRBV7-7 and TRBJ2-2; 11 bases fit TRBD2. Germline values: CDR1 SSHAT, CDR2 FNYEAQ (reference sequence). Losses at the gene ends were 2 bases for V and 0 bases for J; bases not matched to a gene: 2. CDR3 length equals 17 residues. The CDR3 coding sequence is TGTGCCAGCAGCTTAATAGCGGGAGGGTCGAACACCGGGGAGCTGTTTTTT. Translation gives CASSLIAGGSNTGELFF.

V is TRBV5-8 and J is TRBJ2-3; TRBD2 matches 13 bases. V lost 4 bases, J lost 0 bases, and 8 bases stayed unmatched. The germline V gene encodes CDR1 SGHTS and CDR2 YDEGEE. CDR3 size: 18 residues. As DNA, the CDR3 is TGTGCCAGCAGCCCCGGACTAGCGGGAGTATTGAGCACAGATACGCAGTATTTT. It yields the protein CASSPGLAGVLSTDTQYF.

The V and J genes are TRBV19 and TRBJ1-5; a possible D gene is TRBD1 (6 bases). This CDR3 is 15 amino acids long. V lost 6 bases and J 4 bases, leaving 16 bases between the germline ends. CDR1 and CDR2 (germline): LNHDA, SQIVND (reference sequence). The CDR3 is CASSQGGPSNQPQHF. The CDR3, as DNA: TGTGCCAGTAGCCAAGGGGGGCCCTCTAATCAGCCCCAGCATTTT.